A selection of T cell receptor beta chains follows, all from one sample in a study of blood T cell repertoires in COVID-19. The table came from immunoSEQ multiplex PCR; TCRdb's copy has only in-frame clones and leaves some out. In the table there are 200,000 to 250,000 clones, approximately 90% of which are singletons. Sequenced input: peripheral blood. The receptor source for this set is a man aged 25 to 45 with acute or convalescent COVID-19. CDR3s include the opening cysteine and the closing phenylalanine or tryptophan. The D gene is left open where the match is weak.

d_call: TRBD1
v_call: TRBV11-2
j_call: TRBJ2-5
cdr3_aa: CASRSLRGYQETQYF

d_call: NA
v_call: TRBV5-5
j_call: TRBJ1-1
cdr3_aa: CASSYSGRASLNTEAFF

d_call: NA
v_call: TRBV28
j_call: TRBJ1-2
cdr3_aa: CASSLASYTGGYGYTF

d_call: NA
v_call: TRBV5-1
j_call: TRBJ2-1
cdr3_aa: CASSWAGKTYNEQFF

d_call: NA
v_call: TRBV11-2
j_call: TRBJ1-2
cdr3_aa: CASSLSGDGYTF

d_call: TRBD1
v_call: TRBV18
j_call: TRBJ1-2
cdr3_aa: CASSQGQGGYGYTF

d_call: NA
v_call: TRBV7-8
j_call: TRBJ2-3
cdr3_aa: CASSSGGWEYF

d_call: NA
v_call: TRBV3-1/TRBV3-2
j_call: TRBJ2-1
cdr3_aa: CASSNGRSLFF

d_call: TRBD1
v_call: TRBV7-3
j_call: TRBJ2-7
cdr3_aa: CASSFGIRDSSYEQYF

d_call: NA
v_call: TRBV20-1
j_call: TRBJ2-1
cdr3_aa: CSADKERQAFF

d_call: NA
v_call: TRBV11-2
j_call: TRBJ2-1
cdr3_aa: CASSFLEYNEQFF

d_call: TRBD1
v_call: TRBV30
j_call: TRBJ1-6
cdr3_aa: CAWKVQGNSPLHF

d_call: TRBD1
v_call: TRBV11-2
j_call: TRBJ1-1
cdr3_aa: CASSPRGQGGTEAFF

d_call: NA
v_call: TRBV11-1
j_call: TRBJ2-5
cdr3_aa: CASSLRADEETQYF

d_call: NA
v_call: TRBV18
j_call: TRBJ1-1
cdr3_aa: CASSPPSVNTEAFF

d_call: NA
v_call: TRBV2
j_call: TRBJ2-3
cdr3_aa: CASSESGLLGTDTQYF

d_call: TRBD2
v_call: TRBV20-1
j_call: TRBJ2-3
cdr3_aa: CSAPRGDTQYF

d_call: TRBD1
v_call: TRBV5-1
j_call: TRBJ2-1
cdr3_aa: CASSLGTGSYNEQFF

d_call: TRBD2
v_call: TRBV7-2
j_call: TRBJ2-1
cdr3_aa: CASSLLAGGDEQFF

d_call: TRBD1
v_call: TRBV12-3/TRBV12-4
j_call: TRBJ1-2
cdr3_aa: CASSRTGLYGYTF

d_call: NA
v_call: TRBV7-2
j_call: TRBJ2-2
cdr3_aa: CASSLYTNTGELFF

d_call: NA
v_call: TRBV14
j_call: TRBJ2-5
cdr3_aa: CASSPDRGYSFETQYF

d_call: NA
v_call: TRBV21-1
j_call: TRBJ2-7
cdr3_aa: CASTPFTGGLSEQYF

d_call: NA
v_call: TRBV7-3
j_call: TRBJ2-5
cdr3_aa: CASSLMGGDQETQYF

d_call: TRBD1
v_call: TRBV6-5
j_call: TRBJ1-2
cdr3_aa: CASRNRDRGDYGYTF

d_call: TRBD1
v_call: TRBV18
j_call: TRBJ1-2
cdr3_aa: CASSPDRDWFSF

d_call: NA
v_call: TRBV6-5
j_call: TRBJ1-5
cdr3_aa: CASWKGQYSNQPQHF

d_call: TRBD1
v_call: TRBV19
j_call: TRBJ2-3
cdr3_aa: CASRIGRGHVEGTDTQYF

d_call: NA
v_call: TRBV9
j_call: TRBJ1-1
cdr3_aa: CASSVIGDINTEAFF

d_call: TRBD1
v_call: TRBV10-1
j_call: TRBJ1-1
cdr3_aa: CASSRQGYTEAFF

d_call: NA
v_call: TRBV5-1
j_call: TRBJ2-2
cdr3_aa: CASSLGHRYTGELFF

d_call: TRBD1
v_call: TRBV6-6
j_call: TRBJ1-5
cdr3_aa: CASSPTGHQPQHF

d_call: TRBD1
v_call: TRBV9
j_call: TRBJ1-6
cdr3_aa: CASSVGTEAYSPLHF

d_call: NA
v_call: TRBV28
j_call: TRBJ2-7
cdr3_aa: CASSLPGVGNEQYF

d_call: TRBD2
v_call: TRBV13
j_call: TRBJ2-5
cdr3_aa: CASSFRTSGQETQYF

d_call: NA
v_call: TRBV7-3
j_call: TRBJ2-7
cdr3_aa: CASSPGGGREQYF

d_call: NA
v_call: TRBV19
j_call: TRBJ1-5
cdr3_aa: CASSWERRRSNQPQHF

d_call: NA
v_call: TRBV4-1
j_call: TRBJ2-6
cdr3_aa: CASSLTVPAGASGANVLTF

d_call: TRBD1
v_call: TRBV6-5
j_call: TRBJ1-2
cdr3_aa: CATTKGQGRAGGYTF

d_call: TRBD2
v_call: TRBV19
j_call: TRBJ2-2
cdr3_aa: CASSRLGRDTGELFF

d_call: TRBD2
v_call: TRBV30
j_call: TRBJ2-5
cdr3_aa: CAWSGSGLGAETQYF

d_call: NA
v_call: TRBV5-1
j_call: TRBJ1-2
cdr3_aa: CASSSYDSVNYGYTF

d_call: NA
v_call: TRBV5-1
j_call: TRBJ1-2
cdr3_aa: CASSSGVRRNGYTF

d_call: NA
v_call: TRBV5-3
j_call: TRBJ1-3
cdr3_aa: CARSLVRWVRVGNTIYF

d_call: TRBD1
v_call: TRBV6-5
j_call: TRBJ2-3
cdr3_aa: CASEERGRTDTQYF

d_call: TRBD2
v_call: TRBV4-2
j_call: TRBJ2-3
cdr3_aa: CASSQRLAGGETTDTQYF

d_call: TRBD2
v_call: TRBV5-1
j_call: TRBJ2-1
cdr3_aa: CASSGRGSSYNEQFF

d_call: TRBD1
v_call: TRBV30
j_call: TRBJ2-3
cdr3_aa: CAWSVWGQGDTYTQYF

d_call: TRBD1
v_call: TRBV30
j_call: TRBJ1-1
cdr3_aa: CAWSYRGHFMNTEAFF

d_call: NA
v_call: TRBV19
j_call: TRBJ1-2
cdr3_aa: CASNPRANYGYTF

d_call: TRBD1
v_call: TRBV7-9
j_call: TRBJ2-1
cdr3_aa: CASSFHIFRDRAVNEQFF

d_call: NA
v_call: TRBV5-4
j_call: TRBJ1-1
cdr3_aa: CASSLNTEAFF